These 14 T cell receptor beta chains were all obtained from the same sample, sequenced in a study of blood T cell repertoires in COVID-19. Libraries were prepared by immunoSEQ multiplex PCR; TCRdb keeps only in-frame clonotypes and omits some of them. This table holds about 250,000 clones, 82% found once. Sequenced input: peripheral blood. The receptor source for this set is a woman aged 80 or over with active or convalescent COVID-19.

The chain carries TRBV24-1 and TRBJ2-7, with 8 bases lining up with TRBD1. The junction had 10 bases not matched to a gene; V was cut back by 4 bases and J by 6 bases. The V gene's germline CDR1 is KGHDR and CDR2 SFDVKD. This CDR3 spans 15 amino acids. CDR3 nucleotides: TGTGCCACCAGTGACTCACGGACAGGGAACCTCGAGCAGTACTTC. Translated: CATSDSRTGNLEQYF.

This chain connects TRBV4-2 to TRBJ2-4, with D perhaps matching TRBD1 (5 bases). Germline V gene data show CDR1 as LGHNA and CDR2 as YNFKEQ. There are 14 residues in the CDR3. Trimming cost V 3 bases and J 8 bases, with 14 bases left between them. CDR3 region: CASSQDGQSDIQYF. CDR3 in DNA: TGTGCCAGCAGCCAGGACGGACAATCGGACATTCAGTACTTC.

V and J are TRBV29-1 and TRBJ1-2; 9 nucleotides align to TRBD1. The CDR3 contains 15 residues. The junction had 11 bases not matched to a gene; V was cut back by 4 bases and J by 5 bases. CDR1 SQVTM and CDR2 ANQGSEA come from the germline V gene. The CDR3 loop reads CSVVGLQGAAYGYTF. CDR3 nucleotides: TGCAGCGTTGTTGGTCTACAGGGGGCCGCGTATGGCTACACCTTC.

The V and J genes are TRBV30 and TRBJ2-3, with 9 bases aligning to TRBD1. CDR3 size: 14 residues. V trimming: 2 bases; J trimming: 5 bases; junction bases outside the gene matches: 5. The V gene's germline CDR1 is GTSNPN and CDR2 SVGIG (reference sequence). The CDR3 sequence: CAWSPGTGRDTQYF. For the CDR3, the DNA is TGTGCCTGGAGTCCCGGGACAGGGCGAGATACGCAGTATTTT.

The CDR3 spells CASSQMAGSAGNTIYF. The CDR3 bases are TGTGCCAGCAGCCAAATGGCAGGAAGTGCTGGAAACACCATATATTTT. The rearrangement joins TRBV7-9 to TRBJ1-3, with no clear D. The germline gives CDR1 SEHNR, CDR2 FQNEAQ (reference sequence). Trimming pared 5 bases from V and 2 bases from J, leaving 16 bases between. This CDR3 is 16 amino acids long.

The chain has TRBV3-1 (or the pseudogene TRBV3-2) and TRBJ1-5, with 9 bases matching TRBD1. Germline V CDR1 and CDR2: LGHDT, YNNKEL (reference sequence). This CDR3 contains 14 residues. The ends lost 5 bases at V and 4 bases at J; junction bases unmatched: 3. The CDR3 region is CASSSDRGNQPQHF. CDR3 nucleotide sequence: TGTGCCAGCAGCTCCGACAGGGGGAATCAGCCCCAGCATTTT.

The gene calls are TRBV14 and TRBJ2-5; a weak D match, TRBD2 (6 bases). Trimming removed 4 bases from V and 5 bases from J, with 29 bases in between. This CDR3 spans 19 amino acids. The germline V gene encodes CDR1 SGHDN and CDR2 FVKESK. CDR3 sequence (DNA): TGTGCCAGCAGCCGACGTCCTCCGGGACTCTGGTTTGGGAGGGAGACCCAGTACTTC. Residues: CASSRRPPGLWFGRETQYF.

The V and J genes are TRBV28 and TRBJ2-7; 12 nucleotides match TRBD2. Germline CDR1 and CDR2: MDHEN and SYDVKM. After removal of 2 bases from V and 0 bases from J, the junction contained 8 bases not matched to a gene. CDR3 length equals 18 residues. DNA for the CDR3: TGTGCCAGCAGTTTACCGCTACTAGCGGGAGGCTCCTCCTACGAGCAGTACTTC. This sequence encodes CASSLPLLAGGSSYEQYF.

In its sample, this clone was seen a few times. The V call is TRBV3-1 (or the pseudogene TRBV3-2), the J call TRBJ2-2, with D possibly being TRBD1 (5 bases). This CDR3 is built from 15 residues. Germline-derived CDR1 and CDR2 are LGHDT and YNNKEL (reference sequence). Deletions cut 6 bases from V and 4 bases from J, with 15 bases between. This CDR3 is CASRIARDPTGELFF. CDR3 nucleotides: TGTGCCAGCAGAATTGCCAGGGATCCCACCGGGGAGCTGTTTTTT.

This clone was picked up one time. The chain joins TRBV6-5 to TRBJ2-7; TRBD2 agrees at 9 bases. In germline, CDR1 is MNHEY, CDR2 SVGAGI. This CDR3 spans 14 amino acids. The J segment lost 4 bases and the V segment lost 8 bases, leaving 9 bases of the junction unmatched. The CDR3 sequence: CASRDSGSSYEQYF. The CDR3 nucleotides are TGTGCCAGCCGGGATAGCGGGAGTTCTTACGAGCAGTACTTC.

The CDR3 DNA reads as TGTGCCAGCAGCCGAGGACTGTACTATGGCTACACCTTC. Amino acids: CASSRGLYYGYTF. This rearrangement joins TRBV12-3 or TRBV12-4 to TRBJ1-2; D is unresolved. Between the trimmed V and J ends, which lost 6 bases and 3 bases, there was a span of 11 bases. This CDR3 spans 13 amino acids.

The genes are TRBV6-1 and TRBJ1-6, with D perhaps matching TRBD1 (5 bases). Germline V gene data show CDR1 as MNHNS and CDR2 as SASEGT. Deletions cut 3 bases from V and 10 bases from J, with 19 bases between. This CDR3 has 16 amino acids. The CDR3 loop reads CASSDVHWTPWSPLHF. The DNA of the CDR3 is TGTGCCAGCAGTGACGTTCATTGGACACCGTGGTCACCCCTCCACTTT.

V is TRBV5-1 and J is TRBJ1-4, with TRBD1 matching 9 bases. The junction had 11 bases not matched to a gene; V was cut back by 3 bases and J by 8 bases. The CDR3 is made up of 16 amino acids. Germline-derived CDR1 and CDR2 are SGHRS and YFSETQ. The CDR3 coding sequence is TGCGCCAGCAGCTCAGAGACAGGGGGACGACTGGAAAAACTGTTTTTT. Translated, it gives CASSSETGGRLEKLFF. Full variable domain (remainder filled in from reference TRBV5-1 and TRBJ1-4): KAGVTQTPRYLIKTRGQQVTLSCSPISGHRSVSWYQQTPGQGLQFLFEYFSETQRNKGNFPGRFSGRQFSNSRSEMNVSTLELGDSALYLCASSSETGGRLEKLFFGSGTQLSVL.

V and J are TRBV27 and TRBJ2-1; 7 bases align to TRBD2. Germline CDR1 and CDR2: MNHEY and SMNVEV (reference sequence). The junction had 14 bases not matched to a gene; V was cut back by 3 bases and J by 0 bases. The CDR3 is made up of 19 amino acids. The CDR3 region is CASSFSAAQRGGSYNEQFF. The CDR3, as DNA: TGTGCCAGCAGTTTTTCAGCGGCCCAGCGGGGCGGCTCCTACAATGAGCAGTTCTTC.